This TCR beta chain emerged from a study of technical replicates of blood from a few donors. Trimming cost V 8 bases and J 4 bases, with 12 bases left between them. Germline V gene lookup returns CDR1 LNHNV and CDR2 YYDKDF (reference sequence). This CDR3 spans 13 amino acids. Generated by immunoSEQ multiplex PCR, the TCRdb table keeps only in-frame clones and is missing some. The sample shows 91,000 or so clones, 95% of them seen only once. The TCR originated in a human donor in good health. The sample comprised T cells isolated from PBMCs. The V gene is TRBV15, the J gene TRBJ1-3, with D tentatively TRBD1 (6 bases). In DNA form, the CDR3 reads TGTGCCACCCAGGAAGGACAGGGAAACACCATATATTTT. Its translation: CATQEGQGNTIYF.